Shown below are 9 T cell receptor beta chains from a single sample sequenced in a study of early T cells in non-severe SARS-CoV-2 infection. TCRdb re-derived calls from the 5' RACE reads in MiXCR, one entry per CDR3 protein. This table holds under 70,000 distinct CDR3 sequences, 11% found once. The sequenced sample consisted of whole blood. Receptors were obtained from an adult who was a healthcare worker with PCR-confirmed SARS-CoV-2 infection or an uninfected control (not recorded which).

This chain connects TRBV7-9 to TRBJ2-1, with a possible D match to TRBD2 (5 bases). V lost 6 bases and J lost 0, with 15 bases in between. The CDR3 is made up of 16 amino acids. In germline, CDR1 is SEHNR, CDR2 FQNEAQ (reference sequence). The CDR3 DNA reads TGTGCCAGCAGACCCTTGACTGGGAGCTCCTACAATGAGCAGTTCTTC. Protein product: CASRPLTGSSYNEQFF.

Regarding this clonotype: The junction shows a germline mismatch at one end, possibly a read error. The V call is TRBV29-1, the J call TRBJ1-1; D gene unclear. The CDR3 has 10 residues. From germline, CDR1 is SQVTM and CDR2 ANQGSEA. CDR3 protein: CTVKRTEAFF. As DNA, the CDR3 is TGCACCGTTAAACGGACTGAAGCTTTCTTT.

The genes are TRBV4-1 and TRBJ2-7; D is unclear. Germline CDR1 MGHRA, CDR2 YSYEKL. The CDR3 covers 15 residues. V was trimmed by 0 bases and J by 5 bases, leaving 14 bases between them. The CDR3 sequence: CASSQDLWGSDEQYF. CDR3 DNA: TGCGCCAGCAGCCAAGATCTTTGGGGTTCGGACGAGCAGTACTTC.

This chain joins TRBV29-1 and TRBJ2-7; 9 bases are shared with TRBD2. The CDR3 is made up of 13 amino acids. Trimming removed 1 base from V and 6 bases from J; junction bases left unmatched: 4. Germline values: CDR1 SQVTM, CDR2 ANQGSEA. DNA for the CDR3: TGCAGCGTTGAAGGGACTAGCGTTCCCGAGCAGTACTTC. Its translation is CSVEGTSVPEQYF.

This clonotype was counted many times. The rearrangement joins TRBV7-9 to TRBJ1-2; 7 positions agree with TRBD1. CDR1 is SEHNR, CDR2 FQNEAQ, per germline (reference sequence). With V trimmed by 5 bases and J by 5 bases, 17 bases remained unmatched. CDR3 length: 17 residues. CDR3 sequence: CASSVSPKTGQGYGYTF. The CDR3 coding sequence is TGTGCCAGCAGCGTTAGCCCAAAGACAGGGCAAGGATATGGCTACACCTTC.

In its sample, this clonotype was seen a few times. The V call is TRBV4-1, the J call TRBJ2-6, with no clear D. Germline V gene sequence: CDR1 MGHRA, CDR2 YSYEKL. The germline V and J ends were trimmed by 1 base and 4 bases, with 8 bases remaining between them. The CDR3 contains 15 residues. CDR3 region: CASSQGRSGANVLTF. The CDR3 region has the DNA TGCGCCAGCAGCCAAGGGCGGTCAGGGGCCAACGTCCTGACTTTC.

The chain carries TRBV29-1 and TRBJ2-5; 10 bases align to TRBD2. Looked up from germline, CDR1 is SQVTM and CDR2 is ANQGSEA. The ends lost 4 bases at V and 5 bases at J; junction bases unmatched: 7. This CDR3 spans 14 amino acids. This CDR3 is CSVGLAGVSETQYF. For the CDR3, the DNA is TGCAGCGTTGGCCTAGCGGGAGTGTCGGAGACCCAGTACTTC.

This clonotype was counted a few times. V and J are TRBV14 and TRBJ2-5; 10 nucleotides line up with TRBD2. Germline V gene data show CDR1 as SGHDN and CDR2 as FVKESK. The CDR3 runs 17 residues. V lost 0 bases to trimming and J lost 2 bases; unmatched junction nucleotides: 6. DNA for the CDR3: TGTGCCAGCAGCCAAGATTTGTTAGCGGGGGGACAAGAGACCCAGTACTTC. It specifies CASSQDLLAGGQETQYF. The full variable domain, completed using reference TRBV14 and TRBJ2-5, is EAGVTQFPSHSVIEKGQTVTLRCDPISGHDNLYWYRRVMGKEIKFLLHFVKESKQDESGMPNNRFLAERTGGTYSTLKVQPAELEDSGVYFCASSQDLLAGGQETQYFGPGTRLLVL.

There are a few counts of this clonotype. This chain links TRBV20-1 with TRBJ1-1; D not resolved. The germline V gene encodes CDR1 DFQATT and CDR2 SNEGSKA (reference sequence). This CDR3 is built from 12 residues. Between the trimmed V and J ends, which lost 4 bases and 1 base, there was a span of 7 bases. The CDR3 loop reads CSAKSANTEAFF. CDR3 nucleotide sequence: TGCAGTGCTAAATCGGCGAACACTGAAGCTTTCTTT.